This TCR beta chain originates from a study of T and B cells in COVID-19 patients. Study in general: Peripheral blood came from COVID-19 patients with active infection or after recovery.

General study points: Blood from mildly ill patients while symptomatic, and early samples from severe cases, were scarce.

The CDR3 consists of 20 residues. Germline assignment: CDR1 ENHRY and CDR2 SYGVKD. V lost 3 bases and J lost 4, with 28 bases in between. TRB was amplified from about 250-500 ng of blood genomic DNA. BIOMED2 TRB-A/B primer pools were used in multiplex TRB PCR. One entry per CDR3 protein results from TCRdb running MiXCR on the multiplex PCR reads. Among around 30,000 distinct CDR3 sequences, around a third were seen once, and the ten largest hold 1.5% to 2%. About this clonotype: Its antigen is currently unknown.

The gene calls are TRBV10-3 and TRBJ2-1; tentative D call: TRBD1 (8 bases). The sample was blood. The receptor's source is a human donor who had recovered from COVID-19. The CDR3 nucleotides read TGTGCCATCAGTGATTTCCCCGGACAGGGAAGAGGGAGGGGATACAATGAGCAGTTCTTC. Translation gives CAISDFPGQGRGRGYNEQFF.